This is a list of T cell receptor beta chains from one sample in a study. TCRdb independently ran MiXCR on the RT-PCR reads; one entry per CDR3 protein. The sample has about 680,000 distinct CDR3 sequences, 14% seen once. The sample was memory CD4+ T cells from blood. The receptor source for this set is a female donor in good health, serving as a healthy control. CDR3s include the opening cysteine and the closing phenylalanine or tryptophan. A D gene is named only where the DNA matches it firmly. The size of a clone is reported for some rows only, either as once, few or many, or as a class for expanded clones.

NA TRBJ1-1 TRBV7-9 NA CASSLQDATEAFF TGTGCCAGCAGCTTACAGGACGCCACTGAAGCTTTCTTT
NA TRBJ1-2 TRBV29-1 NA CSGSGQGNYGYTF TGCAGCGGCTCAGGGCAGGGGAACTATGGCTACACCTTC
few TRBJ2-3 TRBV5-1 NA CASSRLGGAPDTQYF TGCGCCAGCAGCAGATTAGGGGGGGCACCAGATACGCAGTATTTT
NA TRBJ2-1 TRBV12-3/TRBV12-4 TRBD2 CASSLAGGPSIQNEQFF TGTGCCAGCAGTTTAGCGGGAGGGCCGTCTATTCAGAATGAGCAGTTCTTC
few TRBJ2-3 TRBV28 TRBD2 CASSLSGLSGITDTQYF TGTGCCAGCAGTTTATCTGGACTAAGCGGGATTACAGATACGCAGTATTTT
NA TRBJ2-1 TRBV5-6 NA CASSAGAYNEQFF TGTGCCAGCAGCGCAGGAGCCTACAATGAGCAGTTCTTC
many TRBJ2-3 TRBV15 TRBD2 CATSSPLSSGRPSDTQYF TGTGCCACCAGCAGCCCCCTATCTAGCGGGAGGCCGTCGGATACGCAGTATTTT
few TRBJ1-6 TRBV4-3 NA CASSQEVRTPPHF TGCGCCAGCAGCCAAGAAGTGAGAACCCCACCCCACTTT
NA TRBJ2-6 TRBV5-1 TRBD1 CASSNQGDSPGANVLTF TGCGCCAGCAGCAATCAAGGGGACAGCCCTGGGGCCAACGTCCTGACTTTC
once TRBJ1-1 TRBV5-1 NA CASSFSGVDTEAFF TGCGCCAGCAGCTTTTCAGGGGTGGACACTGAAGCTTTCTTT
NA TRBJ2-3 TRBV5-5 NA CASSFNIDTQYF TGTGCCAGCAGCTTTAACATAGATACGCAGTATTTT
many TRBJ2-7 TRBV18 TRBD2 CASSRASGAPYEQYF TGTGCCAGCTCACGGGCTAGCGGGGCGCCCTACGAGCAGTACTTC
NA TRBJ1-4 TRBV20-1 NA CSAKGGTDNEKLFF TGCAGTGCCAAGGGGGGCACAGATAATGAAAAACTGTTTTTT
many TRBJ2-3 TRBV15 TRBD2 CATSKGRETTDTQYF TGTGCCACCAGCAAGGGGAGGGAAACCACAGATACGCAGTATTTT
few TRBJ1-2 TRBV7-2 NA CASSLDWGGYGYTF TGTGCCAGCAGCTTAGATTGGGGTGGCTATGGCTACACCTTC
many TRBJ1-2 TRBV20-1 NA CSARDWEPSYGYTF TGCAGTGCTAGAGATTGGGAGCCGTCCTATGGCTACACCTTC
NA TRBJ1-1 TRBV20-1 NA CSARGTIPMNTEAFF TGCAGTGCTAGAGGGACTATACCGATGAACACTGAAGCTTTCTTT
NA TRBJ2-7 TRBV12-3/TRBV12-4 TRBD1 CASSLSQGATQYF TGTGCCAGCAGTTTATCGCAGGGGGCTACGCAGTACTTC
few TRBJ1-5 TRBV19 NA CASKRILGAAQPQHF TGTGCCAGTAAAAGGATTCTGGGGGCAGCTCAGCCCCAGCATTTT
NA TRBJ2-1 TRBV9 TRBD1 CASSAGTGGQQFF TGTGCCAGCAGCGCCGGGACAGGGGGCCAGCAGTTCTTC
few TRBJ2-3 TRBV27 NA CASSPGTSIQADTQYF TGTGCCAGCAGCCCCGGGACCTCCATTCAGGCGGATACGCAGTATTTT
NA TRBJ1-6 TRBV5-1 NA CASQAGYNSPLHF TGCGCCAGCCAGGCGGGGTATAATTCACCCCTCCACTTT
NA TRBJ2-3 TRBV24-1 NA CATSDYPFSDTQYF TGTGCCACCAGTGATTACCCTTTCTCAGATACGCAGTATTTT
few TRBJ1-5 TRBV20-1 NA CSARDLRQGPSGQPQHF TGCAGTGCTAGAGATCTTCGGCAGGGGCCCAGCGGTCAGCCCCAGCATTTT
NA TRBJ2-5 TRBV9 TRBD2 CASSVRGLAGAGETQYF TGTGCCAGCAGCGTGAGAGGACTAGCGGGAGCAGGCGAGACCCAGTACTTC
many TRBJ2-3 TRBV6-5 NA CASSYVARGTIFHTQYF TGTGCCAGCAGTTACGTTGCTCGGGGGACGATTTTCCATACGCAGTATTTT
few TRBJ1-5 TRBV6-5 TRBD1 CASSWDRRQPQHF TGTGCCAGCAGTTGGGACAGAAGGCAGCCCCAGCATTTT
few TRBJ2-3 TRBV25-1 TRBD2 CASSEWGLAGGGTQYF TGTGCCAGCAGTGAATGGGGTTTAGCGGGAGGAGGTACGCAGTATTTT
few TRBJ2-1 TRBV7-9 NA CATVDSTLYNEQFF TGTGCCACCGTTGACTCAACCCTTTACAATGAGCAGTTCTTC
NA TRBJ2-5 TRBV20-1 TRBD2 CSAKPGLVGETQYF TGCAGTGCTAAACCGGGACTAGTGGGGGAGACCCAGTACTTC
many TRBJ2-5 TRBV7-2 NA CASSLVRGQQETQYF TGTGCCAGCAGCTTAGTCCGGGGGCAACAAGAGACCCAGTACTTC
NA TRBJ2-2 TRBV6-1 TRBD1 CASSIDRGNTGELFF TGTGCCAGCAGTATCGACAGGGGGAACACCGGGGAGCTGTTTTTT
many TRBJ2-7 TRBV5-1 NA CASSLDPGRMDSYEQYF TGCGCCAGCAGCTTAGACCCCGGCAGGATGGACTCCTACGAGCAGTACTTC
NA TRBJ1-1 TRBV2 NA CASNPDSMNTEAFF TGTGCCAGCAACCCGGACTCCATGAACACTGAAGCTTTCTTT
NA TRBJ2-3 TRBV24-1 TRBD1 CATSETGTGTDTQYF TGTGCCACCAGTGAAACCGGGACAGGCACAGATACGCAGTATTTT
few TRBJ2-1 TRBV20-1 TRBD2 CSARASGSSYNEQFF TGCAGTGCTAGGGCTAGCGGATCTTCCTACAATGAGCAGTTCTTC
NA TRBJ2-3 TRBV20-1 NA CSATNIRKSTDTQYF TGCAGTGCCACGAATATCCGGAAAAGCACAGATACGCAGTATTTT
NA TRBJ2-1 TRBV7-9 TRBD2 CASTTSGGGGGEQFF TGTGCCAGCACCACTAGCGGTGGTGGGGGCGGTGAGCAGTTCTTC
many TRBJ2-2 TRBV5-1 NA CASSLGTHYTGELFF TGCGCCAGCAGCTTGGGGACACATTACACCGGGGAGCTGTTTTTT
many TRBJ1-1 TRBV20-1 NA CSARVAGVLEAFF TGCAGTGCTAGAGTGGCAGGGGTACTCGAGGCTTTCTTT
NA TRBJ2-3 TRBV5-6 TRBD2 CASSLVGLVADTQYF TGTGCCAGCAGCTTGGTGGGACTAGTTGCAGATACGCAGTATTTT
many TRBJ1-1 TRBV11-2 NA CASSSSVQGLMNTEAFF TGTGCCAGCAGCTCCAGTGTTCAGGGACTTATGAACACTGAAGCTTTCTTT
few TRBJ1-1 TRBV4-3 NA CASSQDGSRNTEAFF TGCGCCAGCAGCCAAGATGGATCGAGGAACACTGAAGCTTTCTTT
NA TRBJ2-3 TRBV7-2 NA CASSVGHTVSTDTQYF TGTGCCAGCAGCGTGGGGCACACGGTTAGCACAGATACGCAGTATTTT
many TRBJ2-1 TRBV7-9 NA CASSLPAVYDEQFF TGTGCCAGCAGCTTACCAGCGGTGTATGATGAGCAGTTCTTC
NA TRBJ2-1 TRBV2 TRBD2 CASSRPLAGVGEQFF TGTGCCAGCAGTAGACCCCTAGCGGGAGTAGGTGAGCAGTTCTTC
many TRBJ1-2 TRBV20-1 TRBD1 CSARPPGGSYGYTF TGCAGTGCTAGGCCGCCAGGGGGTTCCTATGGCTACACCTTC
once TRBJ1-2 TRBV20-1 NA CSAPDGFYGYTF TGCAGTGCTCCAGATGGATTCTATGGCTACACCTTC
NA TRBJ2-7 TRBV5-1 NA CASSLAGAADEQYF TGCGCCAGCAGCTTGGCAGGGGCCGCGGACGAGCAGTACTTC
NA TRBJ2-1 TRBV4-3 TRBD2 CASSQRTSGVYNEQFF TGCGCCAGCAGCCAACGGACTAGCGGAGTGTACAATGAGCAGTTCTTC
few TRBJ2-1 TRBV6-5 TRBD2 CASSSSGRPKVNEQFF TGTGCCAGCAGTTCTAGCGGTAGACCCAAGGTCAATGAGCAGTTCTTC
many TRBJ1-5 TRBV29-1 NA CSAQDSNQPQHF TGCAGCGCCCAGGACAGCAATCAGCCCCAGCATTTT
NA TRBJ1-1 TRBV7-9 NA CASSLAGEANTEAFF TGTGCCAGCAGCTTAGCGGGGGAGGCGAACACTGAAGCTTTCTTT
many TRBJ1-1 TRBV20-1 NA CSATPGVVNTEAFF TGCAGTGCTACACCGGGGGTGGTGAACACTGAAGCTTTCTTT
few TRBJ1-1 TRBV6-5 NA CASRNRETEAFF TGTGCCAGCAGGAACAGGGAAACTGAAGCTTTCTTT
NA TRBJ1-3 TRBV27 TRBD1 CASSSRLQGFSGNTIYF TGTGCCAGCAGTTCCCGTCTACAGGGGTTCTCTGGAAACACCATATATTTT
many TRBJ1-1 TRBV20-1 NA CSARLGQGHTEAFF TGCAGTGCCCGGCTGGGTCAAGGGCACACTGAAGCTTTCTTT
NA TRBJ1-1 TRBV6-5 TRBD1 CASRKTGGAPREAFF TGTGCCAGCAGGAAGACAGGGGGCGCGCCTCGGGAAGCTTTCTTT